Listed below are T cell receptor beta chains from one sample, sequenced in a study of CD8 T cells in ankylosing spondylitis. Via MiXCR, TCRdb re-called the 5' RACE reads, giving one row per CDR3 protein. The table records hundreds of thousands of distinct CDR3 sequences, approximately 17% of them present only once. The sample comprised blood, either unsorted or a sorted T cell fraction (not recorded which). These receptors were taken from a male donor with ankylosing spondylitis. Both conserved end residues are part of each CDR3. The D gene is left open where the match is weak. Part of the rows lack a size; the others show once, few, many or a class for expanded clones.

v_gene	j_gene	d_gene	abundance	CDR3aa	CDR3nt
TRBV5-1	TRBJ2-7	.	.	CASSPGGLVGEQYF	TGCGCCAGCAGCCCGGGCGGACTGGTCGGCGAGCAGTACTTC
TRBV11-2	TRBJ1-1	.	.	CASTSQQGTEAFF	TGTGCCAGCACCTCTCAACAGGGCACTGAAGCTTTCTTT
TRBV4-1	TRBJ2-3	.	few	CASSDGNSKPSTDTQYF	TGCGCCAGCAGCGATGGGAACTCTAAACCTAGCACAGATACGCAGTATTTT
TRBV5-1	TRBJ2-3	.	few	CASSLEAGRGDTQYF	TGCGCCAGCAGCTTGGAGGCGGGAAGGGGGGATACGCAGTATTTT
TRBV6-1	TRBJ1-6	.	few	CASSEKPASPLHF	TGTGCCAGCAGTGAAAAACCAGCTTCACCCCTCCACTTT
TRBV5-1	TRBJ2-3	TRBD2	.	CASSLPGGSDTQYF	TGCGCCAGCAGCTTGCCGGGAGGCTCAGATACGCAGTATTTT
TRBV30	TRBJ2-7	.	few	CAWSTKLARAYEQYF	TGTGCCTGGAGTACGAAACTAGCACGGGCCTACGAGCAGTACTTC
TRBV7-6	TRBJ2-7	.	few	CASSRAVGQHEQYF	TGTGCCAGCAGCAGGGCCGTGGGGCAGCACGAGCAGTACTTC
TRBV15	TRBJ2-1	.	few	CATSRDHGGLRYF	TGTGCCACCAGCAGAGATCATGGTGGGCTCCGCTACTTC
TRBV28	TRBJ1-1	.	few	CASRNHRSNTEAFF	TGTGCCAGCAGGAACCATCGATCGAACACTGAAGCTTTCTTT
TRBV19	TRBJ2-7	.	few	CASSVQTAYEQYF	TGTGCCAGTAGTGTCCAGACCGCCTACGAGCAGTACTTC
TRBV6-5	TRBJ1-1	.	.	CASSRRGEAFF	TGTGCCAGCAGCCGCAGGGGCGAAGCTTTCTTT
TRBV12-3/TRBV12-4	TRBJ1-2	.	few	CASSLGTPRHGYTF	TGTGCCAGCAGTCTCGGGACACCACGACATGGCTACACCTTC